This T cell receptor (beta chain) was sequenced for a study of T-cell reconstitution after alpha-beta-depleted transplantation in children. Regarding the study as a whole: T-cell counts and diversity at one year post-transplant came mainly from newly produced T cells.

A note on this clonotype: No antigen is known for it.

The CDR3 totals 15 residues. The germline CDR1 and CDR2 sequences are DFQATT and SNEGSKA (reference sequence). Trimming cost V 4 bases and J 0 bases, with 13 bases left between them. It was with unique molecular identifiers that the TCRbeta library was prepared. In TCRdb, the PCR reads were re-called with MiXCR into one record per CDR3 protein. The data show 200,000 to 300,000 distinct CDR3 sequences, 20% to 30% seen once. The sequenced sample was PBMCs, obtained before TCRalphabeta/CD19-depleted stem cell transplant. This clonotype was obtained from a girl aged 2-10 years with Fanconi anemia, due to receive a stem cell transplant. The chain is built from TRBV20-1 and TRBJ2-1, with D maybe TRBD2 (6 bases). The CDR3 coding sequence is TGCAGTGCTAAAGACCTAGCGTTCTCCTACAATGAGCAGTTCTTC. Amino acid sequence: CSAKDLAFSYNEQFF.